Listed here are 31 T cell receptor beta chains from one sample, sequenced in a study of blood T cells in healthy people across ages. Primed by a sample-barcoded 5' primer and a J-beta primer mix, a second PCR proceeded for 7 to 11 cycles. TCRdb called the 5' RACE reads again in MiXCR, with one record for every CDR3 protein. The repertoire includes roughly 1.5 million distinct CDR3 sequences, roughly two fifths of them detected once, and around 4% sits in the top ten. Sequenced sample: blood. The source of these receptors is a woman in her late teens or twenties in good health.

The CDR3 nucleotides are TGTGCCAGCAGTTTAGCGCAGTGGGCTAGCACAGATACGCAGTATTTT. Encoded protein: CASSLAQWASTDTQYF. The chain carries TRBV27 and TRBJ2-3; D not certain. The CDR3 is made up of 16 amino acids. Germline V gene sequence: CDR1 MNHEY, CDR2 SMNVEV (reference sequence). Trimming pared 2 bases from V and 0 bases from J, leaving 12 bases between.

This chain links TRBV29-1 with TRBJ2-4; TRBD2 agrees at 11 bases. CDR1 is SQVTM, CDR2 ANQGSEA, per germline. The V and J ends lost 6 bases and 13 bases, in that order; junction bases with no gene match: 17. The CDR3 runs to 15 residues. CDR3 residues: CSVRGLAEKGDEQYF. Here the CDR3 DNA reads TGCAGCGTGAGGGGACTAGCGGAGAAAGGAGATGAGCAGTACTTC.

The V gene is TRBV6-5, the J gene TRBJ1-5; 8 bases agree with TRBD1. Germline V gene data show CDR1 as MNHEY and CDR2 as SVGAGI. The CDR3 spans 14 residues. The ends lost 6 bases at V and 7 bases at J; junction bases unmatched: 8. This chain's CDR3 is CASRIGQGGQPQHF. The CDR3, as DNA: TGTGCCAGCAGAATTGGACAGGGCGGCCAGCCCCAGCATTTT.

CDR3 residues: CASSLSIDQPQHF. The CDR3 DNA reads TGTGCCAGCAGCTTATCAATCGATCAGCCCCAGCATTTT. The J gene is TRBJ1-5, the V gene TRBV7-3; D unresolved. CDR1 and CDR2 (germline): SGHTA, FQGTGA. The CDR3 has 13 residues. With 2 bases removed from V and 5 bases from J, the gap between germline ends came to 7 bases.

A remark on this clonotype: At one end, the junction sequence differs from germline, possibly due to a read error. The chain couples TRBV5-1 to TRBJ2-1; 8 bases are shared with TRBD2. CDR1 and CDR2 from the germline V gene are SGHRS and YFSETQ. CDR3 length: 16 amino acids. Written as DNA, the CDR3 is TGCGCCAACAGCTTGTCTTACGGGGGGGCCACCAATGAGCAGTTCTTC. This gives the protein CANSLSYGGATNEQFF.

This clonotype was observed a handful of times. This chain links TRBV6-1 with TRBJ2-7; tentative D call: TRBD1 (6 bases). The CDR3 is made up of 19 amino acids. With 6 bases removed from V and 2 bases from J, the gap between germline ends came to 29 bases. Germline assignment: CDR1 MNHNS and CDR2 SASEGT. This CDR3 reads CASSLEGREKGEGTYEQYF. The CDR3 DNA follows: TGTGCCAGCAGCCTAGAGGGAAGGGAAAAGGGGGAAGGAACCTACGAGCAGTACTTC.

The rearrangement joins TRBV10-3 to TRBJ1-5; TRBD1 is a possible D gene (6 bases). This CDR3 contains 12 residues. CDR1 is ENHRY and CDR2 is SYGVKD in the germline V gene. V lost 6 bases and J 3 bases, leaving 6 bases between the germline ends. The CDR3 loop is CAIRGHNQPQHF. The CDR3 DNA follows: TGTGCCATCAGGGGACACAATCAGCCCCAGCATTTT.

Of note for this clonotype: A read error may produce the germline difference seen at one junction end. This CDR3 is CASSYQGTGIDSPPHF. CDR3 DNA sequence: TGTGCCAGCAGTTACCAAGGGACAGGGATCGATTCACCCCCCCACTTT. The V call is TRBV6-6, the J call TRBJ1-6, with 9 bases lining up with TRBD1. The CDR3 runs 16 residues. Per the germline V gene, CDR1 is MNHNY and CDR2 is SVGAGI (reference sequence).

This clonotype was observed a handful of times. This chain joins TRBV6-2 or TRBV6-3 and TRBJ1-5, with 7 positions matching TRBD1. The CDR3 contains 15 residues. Trimming took 6 bases from V and 0 from J; bases not matched to a gene: 5. The germline V gene encodes CDR1 MNHEY and CDR2 SVGEGT. The CDR3 bases are TGTGCCAGCAGAAACAGGGGACTTAGCAATCAGCCCCAGCATTTT. Its translation is CASRNRGLSNQPQHF.

The table lists this clonotype with a few counts. The rearrangement uses TRBV4-1 and TRBJ2-5; 10 bases agree with TRBD2. The J call is doubtful: the DNA matches TRBJ2-7 better. The CDR3 sequence is 15 residues long. Germline V gene lookup returns CDR1 MGHRA and CDR2 YSYEKL. The CDR3 sequence is CASRRAGGLPYEQYF. In DNA form, the CDR3 reads TGCGCCAGCAGGAGAGCGGGGGGGCTACCGTACGAGCAGTACTTC.

Regarding this clonotype: A junction boundary mismatches the germline segment, possibly from a read error. The chain couples TRBV3-1 to TRBJ2-5; the D gene is possibly TRBD2 (7 bases). Germline loops: CDR1 LGHDT, CDR2 YNNKEL (reference sequence). The length of the CDR3 is 14 residues. CDR3 in amino acids: CACRREAGHNEQYF. The CDR3 nucleotides read TGTGCCTGCAGACGAGAAGCGGGACACAATGAGCAGTACTTC.

This chain joins TRBV20-1 and TRBJ1-1; weak D call: TRBD1 (5 bases). This CDR3 comprises 15 residues. The germline V gene encodes CDR1 DFQATT and CDR2 SNEGSKA (reference sequence). V lost 2 bases and J lost 0, with 13 bases in between. CDR3 sequence reads: CSARFAGRLNTEAFF. The CDR3 nucleotides are TGCAGTGCTAGATTTGCGGGACGCCTGAACACTGAAGCTTTCTTT.

The rearrangement uses TRBV27 and TRBJ2-4; 9 nucleotides align to TRBD2. CDR1 and CDR2 from the germline V gene are MNHEY and SMNVEV (reference sequence). CDR3 size: 16 residues. J gave up 1 base and V 5 bases, and 6 bases lay outside the gene matches. This chain's CDR3 is CASSPRTSVAKNIQYF. CDR3 coding DNA: TGTGCCAGCAGTCCCCGGACTAGCGTGGCCAAAAACATTCAGTACTTC.

The CDR3 DNA reads as TGTGCCAGCAGCTCAATGGACGTTTCCGGCTACACCTTC. It encodes CASSSMDVSGYTF. The genes are TRBV5-6 and TRBJ1-2; D is uncertain. Trimming left V 3 bases short and J 8 bases short, with 14 bases between. Germline V gives CDR1 SGHDT, CDR2 YYEEEE. The CDR3 has 13 residues.

The chain joins TRBV10-3 to TRBJ2-3; 10 bases fit TRBD2. Germline trimming cut 6 bases from V and 0 bases from J; bases unmatched to any gene: 6. The CDR3 totals 16 residues. The germline V gene has CDR1 ENHRY and CDR2 SYGVKD. CDR3: CAISLEGLASTDTQYF. CDR3 nucleotides: TGTGCCATCAGCCTCGAGGGACTAGCGAGCACAGATACGCAGTATTTT.

This clonotype was seen more than once but under ten times. The chain combines TRBV28 with TRBJ1-5; no definite D call. The germline gives CDR1 MDHEN, CDR2 SYDVKM. V lost 8 bases to trimming and J lost 5 bases, with 16 bases between them. This CDR3 region has 14 residues. The DNA of the CDR3 is TGTGCCAGCGCTTCAAATTTGGGATATCAGCCCCAGCATTTT. Its protein is CASASNLGYQPQHF.

The J gene is TRBJ2-3, the V gene TRBV7-2; D is unresolved. Germline V lookup: CDR1 SGHTA, CDR2 FQGNSA. V lost 5 bases, J lost 0 bases, and 9 bases lay in between. The CDR3 consists of 14 residues. CDR3 bases: TGTGCCAGCAGCCCCGTGACTAGCACAGATACGCAGTATTTT. Translation: CASSPVTSTDTQYF.

This chain joins TRBV29-1 and TRBJ2-1, with D perhaps TRBD1 or TRBD2 (5 bases each). Germline V gives CDR1 SQVTM, CDR2 ANQGSEA. The CDR3 is 14 residues long. The ends were cut back, 1 base at V and 4 bases at J, with 11 bases in the middle. CDR3 residues: CSVEVGTSYNEQFF. CDR3 DNA: TGCAGCGTTGAAGTCGGGACCTCTTACAATGAGCAGTTCTTC.

V gene TRBV12-3 or TRBV12-4 combines with J gene TRBJ1-2; the D gene is possibly TRBD1 (5 bases). This CDR3 is 14 amino acids long. V shed 8 bases and J shed 8 bases, with 21 bases lying between them. The CDR3 sequence: CASLGLILGDGYTF. The CDR3 region has the DNA TGTGCCAGCTTAGGACTAATTTTAGGGGACGGCTACACCTTC.

This clonotype showed up just a few times. This chain connects TRBV29-1 to TRBJ2-3, with D tentatively TRBD1 (5 bases). The V gene's germline CDR1 is SQVTM and CDR2 ANQGSEA. The ends were cut back, 4 bases at V and 4 bases at J, with 12 bases in the middle. The CDR3 runs 13 residues. The CDR3, as DNA: TGCAGCGTTGGGGGCAGGGCTTCAGATACGCAGTATTTT. Protein sequence: CSVGGRASDTQYF.

The rearrangement links TRBV7-2 to TRBJ2-3, with D possibly being TRBD2 (6 bases). Germline CDR1 reads SGHTA; CDR2 reads FQGNSA. V lost 3 bases and J lost 6, with 13 bases in between. This CDR3 has 14 residues. The CDR3 spells CASSLAGRVDTQYF. The CDR3, as DNA: TGTGCCAGCAGCTTGGCGGGGCGTGTCGATACGCAGTATTTT.

At least ten counts were recorded for this clonotype. The chain uses TRBV11-2 and TRBJ1-5, with D unresolved. The germline gives CDR1 SGHAT, CDR2 FQNNGV. CDR3 length equals 14 residues. Trimming took 5 bases from V and 2 from J, leaving 10 bases between them. The CDR3 region is CASSPPGGNQPQHF. The CDR3 nucleotides are TGTGCCAGCAGCCCCCCCGGGGGCAATCAGCCCCAGCATTTT.

The chain couples TRBV5-1 to TRBJ2-3; D is undetermined. Per the germline V gene, CDR1 is SGHRS and CDR2 is YFSETQ. Trimming took off 0 bases at V and 2 bases at J, with 10 bases between the two ends. The CDR3 totals 15 residues. The CDR3 protein is CASSLVLPDTDTQYF. CDR3 nucleotides: TGCGCCAGCAGCTTGGTTCTACCCGACACAGATACGCAGTATTTT.

This clonotype showed up just a few times. The chain couples TRBV20-1 to TRBJ1-3, with D unclear. V was clipped by 1 base and J by 0 bases, with 10 bases between them. The germline V gene encodes CDR1 DFQATT and CDR2 SNEGSKA (reference sequence). The CDR3 spans 15 residues. In DNA form, the CDR3 reads TGCAGTGCTAGAGCGTTAGGAAACTCTGGAAACACCATATATTTT. Translated: CSARALGNSGNTIYF.

This clonotype was seen a handful of times. V and J are TRBV7-9 and TRBJ1-1; D is ambiguous. With 4 bases removed from V and 1 base from J, the gap between germline ends came to 7 bases. CDR1 SEHNR and CDR2 FQNEAQ come from the germline V gene (reference sequence). The CDR3 consists of 13 residues. CDR3 protein: CASSSQWNTEAFF. In DNA form, the CDR3 reads TGTGCCAGCAGCTCCCAATGGAACACTGAAGCTTTCTTT.

This clonotype was observed a handful of times. The rearrangement links TRBV20-1 to TRBJ2-1; 8 bases agree with TRBD2. Trimming removed 0 bases from V and 10 bases from J; junction bases left unmatched: 8. Per germline, CDR1 DFQATT and CDR2 SNEGSKA (reference sequence). The CDR3 sequence is 14 residues long. CDR3 sequence reads: CSARDTRLAKEQFF. The CDR3 DNA sequence: TGCAGTGCTAGAGATACGAGACTAGCGAAAGAGCAGTTCTTC.

This sequence joins TRBV3-1 and TRBJ1-1; D remains ambiguous. The germline V gene has CDR1 LGHDT and CDR2 YNNKEL (reference sequence). The germline V and J ends were trimmed by 4 bases and 5 bases, with 8 bases remaining between them. The CDR3 extends over 12 amino acids. The CDR3 is CASSPDWTEAFF. DNA for the CDR3: TGTGCCAGCAGCCCCGACTGGACTGAAGCTTTCTTT.

The V call is TRBV12-3 or TRBV12-4, the J call TRBJ2-1; D possibly uses TRBD1 or TRBD2 (6 bases each). The J call is in doubt because the DNA end fits TRBJ2-7 better. The CDR3 totals 15 residues. The CDR3 loop is CASSLGGARYNEQYF. In DNA form, the CDR3 reads TGTGCCAGCAGTTTAGGGGGGGCCCGCTACAATGAGCAGTACTTC.

To note about this clonotype: Compared with germline, one end of the junction differs, possibly owing to a read error. The rearrangement links TRBV12-3 or TRBV12-4 to TRBJ1-4; no clear D gene. This CDR3 contains 14 residues. The CDR3 loop is CASSYGYRREKLFF. Here the CDR3 DNA reads TGTGCCAGCAGTTATGGATACCGGCGGGAAAAGCTGTTTTTT.

The chain links TRBV27 to TRBJ2-1; D may match TRBD1 or TRBD2 (5 bases each). Germline CDR1 reads MNHEY; CDR2 reads SMNVEV (reference sequence). The CDR3 is 12 residues long. Trimming pared 3 bases from V and 13 bases from J, leaving 13 bases between. Here the CDR3 DNA reads TGTGCCAGCAGTTTTATGGGGGACCCCCAGTTCTTC. This translates into CASSFMGDPQFF.

This sequence joins TRBV20-1 and TRBJ1-5; D gene uncertain. Per the germline V gene, CDR1 is DFQATT and CDR2 is SNEGSKA (reference sequence). The CDR3 is 14 amino acids. V was cut by 4 bases and J by 3 bases, with 13 bases left in between. DNA of the CDR3: TGCAGTGCTACGGACGGATCTTACAATCAGCCCCAGCATTTT. Its translation is CSATDGSYNQPQHF.